This TCR beta chain was sequenced during a study of blood T cells in healthy people across ages. As for the study in general: Per two T cells, about one barcoded beta molecule was captured through template switching. Whole-study results and caveats: Age showed a roughly linear inverse relationship with TCR beta diversity per million T cells.

Donors were healthy Caucasian individuals from Russia aged about 6 to 100. Donors gave 8 to 10 milliliters of peripheral blood apiece. A note on this clonotype: Its cognate antigen is unknown.

The authors ran a second PCR of about 7 to 11 cycles using a sample-barcoded 5' primer and a J-beta primer mix. Each CDR3 protein gets one entry after TCRdb re-called the 5' RACE reads with MiXCR. Among some 1.1 million distinct CDR3 sequences listed, 35% to 45% were seen once. Material for sequencing was blood. This TCR was recovered from a man between 18 and 29 years old in good health.

The DNA for the CDR3 is TGTGCCAGCAGCTGGGGGGCAGGGGCCTACGAGCAGTTCTTC. Translated: CASSWGAGAYEQFF. The rearrangement links TRBV7-8 to TRBJ2-1; D may match TRBD1 or TRBD2 (6 bases each). CDR3 length: 14 residues. V gave up 4 bases and J gave up 10 bases, with 17 bases separating them. The germline CDR1 and CDR2 sequences are SGHVS and FQNEAQ. Combining the CDR3 with reference TRBV7-8 and TRBJ2-1 gives the whole variable domain GAGVSQSPRYKVAKRGQDVALRCDPISGHVSLFWYQQALGQGPEFLTYFQNEAQLDKSGLPSDRFFAERPEGSVSTLKIQRTQQEDSAVYLCASSWGAGAYEQFFGPGTRLTVL.